The clone carrying this T cell receptor beta chain showed up just a few times. What it recognizes is unknown. The sample originates from a study of T-cell memory formation after mild COVID-19. Study-level information: TCR clusters were largely donor specific. Points from the study as a whole: The CD4+ clones that contracted clustered mainly within CM and EM, and the CD8+ clones concentrated in EMRA. CD4/CD8 balance held among clones contracting day 15 to 85, and later expanders leaned CD4+.

The 5'RACE method, run with constant-segment primers, produced TCR alpha and TCR beta cDNA libraries (carrying sample barcodes and UMIs). MiXCR, applied by TCRdb to the 5' RACE reads, yields one record per CDR3 protein. In the table there are over 450,000 distinct CDR3 sequences, 20% of which are singletons. Trimming cost V 3 bases and J 8 bases, with 11 bases left between them. Germline V CDR1 and CDR2: SGDLS, YYNGEE. This CDR3 spans 12 amino acids. The chain uses TRBV9 and TRBJ1-1, with D perhaps TRBD1 (6 bases). The receptor's source is an adult woman who had mild COVID-19 (a few samples of this study predate the infection). Cell type and time point are not known. Sequences were obtained from PBMCs or a T cell subset sorted from them (not recorded which). CDR3 in amino acids: CASSAPGQEAFF. The CDR3 coding sequence is TGTGCCAGCAGCGCCCCGGGACAAGAAGCTTTCTTT.